Below, 32 T cell receptor beta chains from the same sample are listed, as sequenced in a study of T cells in Graves' hyperthyroidism and ophthalmopathy. Template material for amplifying TCR beta CDR3 regions consisted of RNA transcripts. A set of HTBI primers served as the primers for a first-round RT-PCR of the TCR CDR3. TCRdb passed the multiplex PCR reads through MiXCR, listing each CDR3 protein once. The sample holds about 600,000 distinct CDR3 sequences, around 15% seen once. Sequencing was done on a sample of blood. The receptors here all came from a woman in her forties or fifties with Graves' ophthalmopathy.

This clonotype was counted at least ten times. The rearrangement uses TRBV28 and TRBJ2-5, with 9 bases identical to TRBD1. The CDR3 spans 16 residues. Looked up from germline, CDR1 is MDHEN and CDR2 is SYDVKM. V shed 8 bases and J 0 bases; nucleotides not matched to a gene: 10. The DNA of the CDR3 is TGTGCCAGCCTTACCGGGACAGGGTTTTACCAAGAGACCCAGTACTTC. The encoded protein is CASLTGTGFYQETQYF.

The table lists this clonotype with a few counts. This sequence joins TRBV24-1 and TRBJ2-5; tentatively, D is TRBD1 (5 bases). Deletions cut 9 bases from V and 1 base from J, with 11 bases between. Per germline, CDR1 KGHDR and CDR2 SFDVKD. The CDR3 covers 13 residues. The CDR3 nucleotides read TGTGCCACCCAAAGGGGTAGCCAAGAGACCCAGTACTTC. Translating it yields CATQRGSQETQYF.

This clonotype was counted many times. The V gene is TRBV7-2, the J gene TRBJ2-1, with TRBD1 matching over 7 bases. Germline loops: CDR1 SGHTA, CDR2 FQGNSA. V shed 1 base, J shed 5 bases, and the junction held 8 bases outside the gene matches. The CDR3 extends over 16 amino acids. This CDR3 reads CASSLVSGQGDNEQFF. The CDR3 nucleotides are TGTGCCAGCAGCTTAGTATCAGGTCAGGGGGACAATGAGCAGTTCTTC.

The chain couples TRBV20-1 to TRBJ1-2; perhaps TRBD1 as D (6 bases). Looked up from germline, CDR1 is DFQATT and CDR2 is SNEGSKA (reference sequence). The CDR3 has 14 amino acids. V was shortened by 5 bases and J by 2 bases, with 15 bases between the two germline ends. CDR3 coding DNA: TGCAGTGCTGGCCGGGACATCAAAAACTATGGCTACACCTTC. It specifies CSAGRDIKNYGYTF.

There are many counts of this clonotype. The CDR3 bases are TGTGCCAGCAGCCCAGGGGAAGGTCAGCCCCAGCATTTT. Protein sequence: CASSPGEGQPQHF. V is TRBV12-3 or TRBV12-4 and J is TRBJ1-5, with D maybe TRBD1 (6 bases). The CDR3 extends over 13 amino acids. V lost 6 bases, J lost 6 bases, and 12 bases lay in between.

This chain connects TRBV5-1 to TRBJ1-6, with a weak D call TRBD1 (6 bases). Germline values: CDR1 SGHRS, CDR2 YFSETQ. Trimming pared 4 bases from V and 9 bases from J, leaving 14 bases between. The CDR3 is 14 residues long. CDR3 protein: CASSPSGQPSPLHF. DNA for the CDR3: TGCGCCAGCAGCCCTTCTGGACAGCCTTCACCCCTCCACTTT.

This clonotype showed up many times. The chain links TRBV11-2 to TRBJ2-1, with 11 bases that match TRBD2. The germline gives CDR1 SGHAT, CDR2 FQNNGV. This CDR3 is built from 15 residues. The J segment lost 4 bases and the V segment lost 4 bases, leaving 3 bases of the junction unmatched. DNA of the CDR3: TGTGCCAGCAGCTCGGGACTAGCGGAATACAATGAGCAGTTCTTC. It encodes CASSSGLAEYNEQFF.

The rearrangement links TRBV4-3 to TRBJ2-2; D possibly corresponds to TRBD2 (5 bases). Germline lookup yields CDR1 LGHNA and CDR2 YSLEER. The V end lost 4 bases, the J end lost 4 bases, and 19 bases lay between the germline ends. The CDR3 length is 17 residues. The CDR3 loop reads CASSPQAAGMGTGELFF. The CDR3 region has the DNA TGCGCCAGCAGCCCTCAGGCCGCCGGGATGGGCACCGGGGAGCTGTTTTTT.

This clonotype was observed many times. The chain combines TRBV5-6 with TRBJ1-1; 7 nucleotides align to TRBD1. This CDR3 spans 14 amino acids. The J segment lost 4 bases and the V segment lost 1 base, leaving 4 bases of the junction unmatched. The germline gives CDR1 SGHDT, CDR2 YYEEEE. The CDR3 DNA reads TGTGCCAGCAGCTTGTGGGCAGGGGGCACTGAAGCTTTCTTT. It codes for CASSLWAGGTEAFF. Full variable domain (remainder filled in from reference TRBV5-6 and TRBJ1-1): DAGVTQSPTHLIKTRGQQVTLRCSPKSGHDTVSWYQQALGQGPQFIFQYYEEEERQRGNFPDRFSGHQFPNYSSELNVNALLLGDSALYLCASSLWAGGTEAFFGQGTRLTVV.

The J gene is TRBJ2-5, the V gene TRBV29-1; TRBD2 matches 10 bases. Trimming at V came to 5 bases and at J to 3 bases, leaving 9 bases not matched to a gene. CDR3 size: 15 residues. Germline CDR1 SQVTM, CDR2 ANQGSEA. CDR3 nucleotides: TGCAGCGTTTTTATCCGGGGACTAGCGAAAGAGACCCAGTACTTC. This translates into CSVFIRGLAKETQYF.

Comment on this clonotype: A much bigger clone sits one base away, suggesting this may be a read error. The genes are TRBV7-6 and TRBJ2-2; the match to TRBD2 covers 9 bases. Trimming removed 7 bases from V and 1 base from J; junction bases left unmatched: 1. The CDR3 totals 14 residues. CDR1 is SGHVS and CDR2 is FNYEAQ in the germline V gene. CDR3 in amino acids: CASKTSGNTGELFF. DNA for the CDR3: TGTGCCAGCAAGACTAGCGGGAACACCGGGGAGCTGTTTTTT.

This clonotype appeared a few times. The junction and the germline gene differ at one end; a read error may be behind it. The chain combines TRBV29-1 with TRBJ2-1, with D tentatively TRBD2 (7 bases). The CDR3 covers 13 residues. Germline loops: CDR1 SQVTM, CDR2 ANQGSEA. In DNA form, the CDR3 reads TGCAGCGGGGGGGGCAGGTCCTACTATGAGCAGTTCTTC. Protein product: CSGGGRSYYEQFF.

The chain is built from TRBV30 and TRBJ2-7; 13 bases fit TRBD2. With V trimmed by 5 bases and J by 6 bases, 7 bases remained unmatched. There are 14 residues in the CDR3. Germline V lookup: CDR1 GTSNPN, CDR2 SVGIG (reference sequence). For the CDR3, the DNA is TGTGCCTGGTCACTAGCGGGAGGGATGGGCGAGCAGTACTTC. This gives the protein CAWSLAGGMGEQYF.

This clonotype came up a few times. This chain uses TRBV7-3 with TRBJ1-1, with 12 bases that match TRBD1. CDR3 size: 17 residues. CDR1 and CDR2 (germline): SGHTA, FQGTGA. V shed 5 bases and J 0 bases; nucleotides not matched to a gene: 7. CDR3 DNA: TGTGCCAGCAGCCCTCCGGGACAGGGGGCTTTGAACACTGAAGCTTTCTTT. It codes for CASSPPGQGALNTEAFF.

This clonotype was detected many times. The chain is built from TRBV20-1 and TRBJ2-1, with 14 bases lining up with TRBD2. Germline lookup yields CDR1 DFQATT and CDR2 SNEGSKA (reference sequence). V shed 4 bases and J 8 bases; nucleotides not matched to a gene: 7. This CDR3 spans 15 amino acids. This CDR3 reads CSANSGTSGSYEQFF. CDR3 in DNA: TGCAGTGCTAACAGCGGGACTAGCGGGAGTTATGAGCAGTTCTTC.

The chain is built from TRBV7-3 and TRBJ2-2, with TRBD2 matching over 9 bases. The CDR3 totals 15 residues. Germline V CDR1 and CDR2: SGHTA, FQGTGA. The ends lost 5 bases at V and 7 bases at J; junction bases unmatched: 8. CDR3 coding DNA: TGTGCCAGCAGCCTAGAAGCGGGGGGCGGCGGGGAGCTGTTTTTT. Its translation is CASSLEAGGGGELFF.

A few counts support this clonotype. The rearrangement uses TRBV7-8 and TRBJ1-1; TRBD1 matches 8 bases. V shed 5 bases and J 4 bases; nucleotides not matched to a gene: 9. From germline, CDR1 is SGHVS and CDR2 FQNEAQ. This CDR3 is 15 amino acids long. CDR3 sequence reads: CASSPEGRGPTEAFF. CDR3 coding DNA: TGTGCCAGCAGCCCAGAGGGCAGGGGGCCCACTGAAGCTTTCTTT. The full variable domain, completed using reference TRBV7-8 and TRBJ1-1, is GAGVSQSPRYKVAKRGQDVALRCDPISGHVSLFWYQQALGQGPEFLTYFQNEAQLDKSGLPSDRFFAERPEGSVSTLKIQRTQQEDSAVYLCASSPEGRGPTEAFFGQGTRLTVV.

There are many counts of this clonotype. The chain employs TRBV20-1 and TRBJ1-1, with D maybe TRBD1 (5 bases). Germline CDR1 and CDR2: DFQATT and SNEGSKA (reference sequence). The CDR3 is made up of 12 amino acids. The V end was cut by 7 bases, the J end by 0 bases, with 9 bases between. The CDR3 is CSGATVNTEAFF. The DNA for the CDR3 is TGCAGTGGGGCGACAGTGAACACTGAAGCTTTCTTT.

This clonotype was detected a few times. J is TRBJ2-7 and V is TRBV4-1, with 7 bases matching TRBD1. The CDR3 contains 14 residues. Trimming removed 4 bases from V and 6 bases from J; junction bases left unmatched: 9. Germline CDR1 reads MGHRA; CDR2 reads YSYEKL. CDR3: CASSPITDRVEQYF. DNA of the CDR3: TGCGCCAGCAGCCCAATTACAGACAGGGTCGAGCAGTACTTC.

This clonotype was recorded many times. The chain couples TRBV2 to TRBJ2-5; D may be TRBD2 (6 bases). CDR3 length equals 14 residues. V lost 7 bases and J 2 bases, leaving 14 bases between the germline ends. Germline V gene lookup returns CDR1 SNHLY and CDR2 FYNNEI. This CDR3 reads CASMVDGTQETQYF. The CDR3, as DNA: TGTGCCAGCATGGTGGACGGGACTCAAGAGACCCAGTACTTC.

This clonotype was seen a handful of times. V is TRBV10-3 and J is TRBJ2-3; perhaps TRBD1 as D (5 bases). CDR3 size: 13 residues. Germline CDR1 is ENHRY and CDR2 is SYGVKD. CDR3 nucleotide sequence: TGTGGAAGCTCGCAGGGTTACACAGATACGCAGTATTTT. Protein sequence: CGSSQGYTDTQYF.

Concerning this clonotype itself: This sequence may be a read error, since a much larger clone differs from it by one base. V is TRBV28 and J is TRBJ2-5; 10 nucleotides match TRBD1. J lost 13 bases, V lost 1 base, and 6 bases had no gene match. Germline lookup yields CDR1 MDHEN and CDR2 SYDVKM. The CDR3 extends over 13 amino acids. This CDR3 reads CASSLYWDRGLYF. In nucleotides, the CDR3 is TGTGCCAGCAGTTTATACTGGGACAGGGGCCTGTACTTC. Combining the CDR3 with reference TRBV28 and TRBJ2-5 gives the whole variable domain DVKVTQSSRYLVKRTGEKVFLECVQDMDHENMFWYRQDPGLGLRLIYFSYDVKMKEKGDIPEGYSVSREKKERFSLILESASTNQTSMYLCASSLYWDRGLYFGPGTRLLVL.

This clonotype was recorded many times. The chain couples TRBV20-1 to TRBJ2-1; TRBD2 is a possible D gene (6 bases). Germline CDR1 is DFQATT and CDR2 is SNEGSKA (reference sequence). CDR3 length: 15 amino acids. V was trimmed by 0 bases and J by 2 bases, leaving 11 bases between them. CDR3 sequence: CSARDHAGPYNEQFF. For the CDR3, the DNA is TGCAGTGCTAGAGATCACGCGGGACCCTACAATGAGCAGTTCTTC.

Concerning this clonotype itself: A much larger clonotype is one base distant, so this may be a read error. V usage is TRBV5-6 and J usage is TRBJ2-3; D is perhaps TRBD1 or TRBD2 (5 bases each). Germline V gives CDR1 SGHDT, CDR2 YYEEEE. This CDR3 region has 16 residues. The CDR3 bases are TGTGCCAGCAGCTCTCATGGGGGTAGTGTTACAGATATGCAGTATTTT. This codes for CASSSHGGSVTDMQYF. Filled out from reference TRBV5-6 and TRBJ2-3, the complete variable domain reads DAGVTQSPTHLIKTRGQQVTLRCSPKSGHDTVSWYQQALGQGPQFIFQYYEEEERQRGNFPDRFSGHQFPNYSSELNVNALLLGDSALYLCASSSHGGSVTDMQYFGPGTRLTVL.

There are a few counts of this clonotype. The CDR3 bases are TGTGCCAGCAGCGTAGGGGGGGTCACCACCGCTAACTATGGCTACACCTTC. Protein sequence: CASSVGGVTTANYGYTF. The rearrangement uses TRBV9 and TRBJ1-2; D is possibly TRBD1 (5 bases). With 0 bases removed from V and 0 bases from J, the gap between germline ends came to 15 bases. CDR1 is SGDLS and CDR2 is YYNGEE in the germline V gene. This CDR3 spans 17 amino acids.

As to this clonotype: This may be a read error, as it is one base from a much larger clone. The V call is TRBV13, the J call TRBJ2-7; 13 bases align to TRBD2. CDR3 length equals 18 residues. Trimming at V came to 4 bases and at J to 0 bases, leaving 9 bases not matched to a gene. Germline loops: CDR1 PRHDT, CDR2 FYEKMQ (reference sequence). CDR3 DNA: TGTGCCAGCAGCTCCAGGGGACTAGCGGGACCTTTCTCCTACGAGCAGTACTTC. It specifies CASSSRGLAGPFSYEQYF.

This clonotype was found a few times. The gene calls are TRBV5-1 and TRBJ2-2; either TRBD1 or TRBD2 may fit D (5 bases each). There are 13 residues in the CDR3. CDR1 is SGHRS, CDR2 YFSETQ, per germline. Between the trimmed V and J ends, which lost 2 bases and 6 bases, there was a span of 8 bases. CDR3 amino acids: CASSFEGSGELFF. For the CDR3, the DNA is TGCGCCAGCAGCTTCGAGGGGTCCGGGGAGCTGTTTTTT.

This clonotype came up many times. V and J are TRBV29-1 and TRBJ2-1; 12 bases line up with TRBD2. The V gene end was trimmed by 8 bases and the J gene end by 4 bases; junction bases not matched to a gene: 6. Germline-derived CDR1 and CDR2 are SQVTM and ANQGSEA. CDR3 length: 14 residues. CDR3 coding DNA: TGCAGCATGCCAACTAGCGGGAGGTACAATGAGCAGTTCTTC. As protein: CSMPTSGRYNEQFF.

To note about this clonotype: One base away lies a much larger clone, so this may be a sequencing read error. The rearrangement links TRBV6-1 to TRBJ2-7; D possibly corresponds to TRBD2 (6 bases). The CDR3 covers 14 residues. Germline CDR1 is MNHNS and CDR2 is SASEGT. V was clipped by 6 bases and J by 0 bases, with 12 bases between them. The CDR3 is CASSPRDFSYEQYF. The CDR3 DNA is TGTGCCAGCAGCCCCCGGGACTTCTCCTACGAGCAGTACTTC.

This rearrangement joins TRBV7-6 to TRBJ1-2; TRBD1 matches at 7 bases. Germline CDR1 SGHVS, CDR2 FNYEAQ. The CDR3 extends over 15 amino acids. V gave up 1 base and J gave up 5 bases; unmatched junction bases: 7. The CDR3: CASSLDGTAQYGYTF. DNA for the CDR3: TGTGCCAGCAGCTTAGATGGGACAGCTCAATATGGCTACACCTTC. Full variable domain (missing parts from reference TRBV7-6 and TRBJ1-2): GAGVSQSPRYKVTKRGQDVALRCDPISGHVSLYWYRQALGQGPEFLTYFNYEAQQDKSGLPNDRFSAERPEGSISTLTIQRTEQRDSAMYRCASSLDGTAQYGYTFGSGTRLTVV.

This clonotype has just a few counts. This chain joins TRBV30 and TRBJ1-3; D may be TRBD1 (5 bases). Germline CDR1 GTSNPN, CDR2 SVGIG (reference sequence). This CDR3 has 15 residues. The germline V and J ends were trimmed by 1 base and 0 bases, with 10 bases remaining between them. The chain's CDR3 is CAWSGGPGSGNTIYF. The DNA for the CDR3 is TGTGCCTGGAGTGGGGGCCCGGGCTCTGGAAACACCATATATTTT.

Concerning this clonotype itself: A much more abundant neighbour one base away suggests this may be a read error. The chain uses TRBV7-2 and TRBJ2-7; 7 nucleotides match TRBD2. Germline CDR1 SGHTA, CDR2 FQGNSA. The CDR3 totals 18 residues. The CDR3 sequence is CASSRASSSGANSYKQYF. The CDR3 DNA reads as TGTGCCAGCAGCCGAGCGTCTTCCAGCGGGGCGAACTCCTACAAGCAGTACTTC.